A single sample is the source of the 28 T cell receptor beta chains below, sequenced in a study of CD8+CD57+ T cells in acquired aplastic anemia. Profiling that covered TCR beta VDJ and CDR3 relied on genomic DNA as its template. TCRdb fed the reads into MiXCR, producing one record per CDR3 protein. The sample has 95,000 to 150,000 distinct CDR3 sequences, about 40% seen once. Patients picked for sequencing had shown CD8+CD57+ cell expansion detected by flow cytometry. Sequenced material: sorted CD4+, CD8+, or CD8+CD57+ T cells (not recorded which) from PBMCs. These receptors were collected from a human donor with aplastic anemia.

This clonotype has a count of ten or more. The chain links TRBV7-9 to TRBJ2-3; 7 positions agree with TRBD1. Per the germline V gene, CDR1 is SEHNR and CDR2 is FQNEAQ (reference sequence). The junction had 7 bases not matched to a gene; V was cut back by 2 bases and J by 5 bases. The CDR3 has 15 residues. The CDR3 here is CASSLRQGLGDTQYF. For the CDR3, the DNA is TGTGCCAGCAGCTTAAGACAGGGATTAGGAGATACGCAGTATTTT.

In DNA form, the CDR3 reads TGCGCCGTCGGCTTCCGGACACCTCTTATCAATCAGCCCCAGCATTTT. This sequence encodes CAVGFRTPLINQPQHF. The chain links TRBV10-2 to TRBJ1-5; maybe TRBD1 (5 bases). Germline V gene data show CDR1 as WSHSY and CDR2 as SAAADI. V was cut by 11 bases and J by 3 bases, with 23 bases left in between. CDR3 length: 16 residues.

In this sample, this clonotype turned up many times. The chain has TRBV5-1 and TRBJ1-2; D perhaps matches TRBD1 (5 bases). The CDR3 extends over 15 amino acids. Trimming removed 1 base from V and 6 bases from J, with 16 bases in between. Germline V lookup: CDR1 SGHRS, CDR2 YFSETQ. This CDR3 is CASSLRNLGVDGYTF. CDR3 coding DNA: TGCGCCAGCAGCTTGCGTAACTTGGGGGTCGATGGCTACACCTTC.

The chain recombines TRBV2 with TRBJ2-4; 9 nucleotides match TRBD1. Germline V gene data show CDR1 as SNHLY and CDR2 as FYNNEI. CDR3 length equals 14 residues. Losses at the gene ends were 4 bases for V and 7 bases for J; bases not matched to a gene: 5. The CDR3 reads CASSVHRGRNIQYF. The CDR3 DNA is TGTGCCAGCAGTGTCCACAGGGGGCGGAACATTCAGTACTTC. Variable domain in full (rest from reference TRBV2 and TRBJ2-4): EPEVTQTPSHQVTQMGQEVILRCVPISNHLYFYWYRQILGQKVEFLVSFYNNEISEKSEIFDDQFSVERPDGSNFTLKIRSTKLEDSAMYFCASSVHRGRNIQYFGAGTRLSVL.

This clonotype has a count of ten or more. The CDR3 DNA reads TGCAGTGCTGGAGGGACGGAATATAATTCACCCCTCCACTTT. Encoded protein: CSAGGTEYNSPLHF. The chain carries TRBV20-1 and TRBJ1-6; TRBD1 might be the D (5 bases). Germline CDR1 is DFQATT and CDR2 is SNEGSKA (reference sequence). This CDR3 spans 14 amino acids. Between the trimmed V and J ends, which lost 5 bases and 4 bases, there was a span of 12 bases.

The rearrangement links TRBV7-6 to TRBJ1-6; no clear D gene. With 1 base removed from V and 11 bases from J, the gap between germline ends came to 9 bases. The CDR3 sequence is 13 residues long. Germline V lookup: CDR1 SGHVS, CDR2 FNYEAQ. CDR3 nucleotides: TGTGCCAGCAGCTTAGGTTCCGCCACACCCCTCCACTTT. Translation gives CASSLGSATPLHF.

This clonotype has a count of ten or more. This chain uses TRBV24-1 with TRBJ1-3, with 7 bases aligning to TRBD1. With V trimmed by 2 bases and J by 7 bases, 7 bases remained unmatched. Germline CDR1 is KGHDR and CDR2 is SFDVKD. This CDR3 is built from 15 residues. The CDR3 loop is CATSDSGQFGNTIYF. The CDR3 DNA reads TGTGCCACCAGTGATTCGGGACAGTTCGGGAACACCATATATTTT.

This clonotype was recorded a few times. One end of the junction varies from germline; a read error may be responsible. The chain joins TRBV11-2 to TRBJ2-4; either TRBD1 or TRBD2 may supply D (5 bases each). From germline, CDR1 is SGHAT and CDR2 FQNNGV. The length of the CDR3 is 14 residues. This CDR3 reads CASSLEGPRGIQYF. DNA for the CDR3: TGTGCCAGCAGCCTAGAGGGCCCGAGGGGCATTCAGTACTTC.

V and J are TRBV20-1 and TRBJ2-3, with D possibly TRBD1 on 5 matching bases. V was shortened by 0 bases and J by 6 bases, with 13 bases between the two germline ends. There are 14 residues in the CDR3. CDR1 is DFQATT and CDR2 is SNEGSKA in the germline V gene (reference sequence). CDR3 region: CSAREPRVGDTQYF. As DNA, the CDR3 is TGCAGTGCTAGAGAACCCAGGGTGGGGGATACGCAGTATTTT.

This clonotype was seen a single time. A much larger clone differs by one base, so this may be a read error. The CDR3 reads CASSGGAHQFF. CDR3 in DNA: TGTGCCAGCAGTGGAGGGGCCCATCAGTTCTTC. This chain joins TRBV2 and TRBJ2-1; D may correspond to TRBD1 or TRBD2 (5 bases each). V was shortened by 4 bases and J by 13 bases, with 11 bases between the two germline ends. There are 11 residues in the CDR3. Germline V gene lookup returns CDR1 SNHLY and CDR2 FYNNEI. Full variable domain (remainder filled in from reference TRBV2 and TRBJ2-1): EPEVTQTPSHQVTQMGQEVILRCVPISNHLYFYWYRQILGQKVEFLVSFYNNEISEKSEIFDDQFSVERPDGSNFTLKIRSTKLEDSAMYFCASSGGAHQFFGPGTRLTVL.

DNA of the CDR3: TGTGCCAGCATCAAAGGGGGGGTAGGGAACACTGAAGCTTTCTTT. It encodes CASIKGGVGNTEAFF. This chain connects TRBV2 to TRBJ1-1, with D perhaps matching TRBD1 (6 bases). The CDR3 has 15 amino acids. V was trimmed by 7 bases and J by 1 base, leaving 16 bases between them. CDR1 is SNHLY, CDR2 FYNNEI, per germline.

This sequence joins TRBV15 and TRBJ2-1; D uncertain. The CDR3 spans 13 residues. Germline loops: CDR1 LNHNV, CDR2 YYDKDF (reference sequence). Trimming cost V 2 bases and J 5 bases, with 7 bases left between them. As DNA, the CDR3 is TGTGCCACCAGCAGACAGGTCAACAATGAGCAGTTCTTC. The encoded protein is CATSRQVNNEQFF.

This clonotype has ten or more counts. V and J are TRBV11-3 and TRBJ1-5; no clear D gene. This CDR3 contains 15 residues. Trimming shortened V by 2 bases and J by 0 bases, and 8 bases separated the two germline ends. The germline CDR1 and CDR2 sequences are SGHNT and YENEEA. CDR3 sequence: CASSLNRDSNQPQHF. DNA of the CDR3: TGTGCCAGCAGCTTAAATCGGGATAGCAATCAGCCCCAGCATTTT.

J is TRBJ2-7 and V is TRBV15; perhaps TRBD2 as D (6 bases). The V end was cut by 0 bases, the J end by 0 bases, with 9 bases between. This CDR3 has 15 residues. Germline loops: CDR1 LNHNV, CDR2 YYDKDF (reference sequence). CDR3 in amino acids: CATSRDGRGSYEQYF. Here the CDR3 DNA reads TGTGCCACCAGCAGAGATGGGCGGGGCTCCTACGAGCAGTACTTC.

This clonotype was picked up many times. CDR3 loop: CASLPREGEGYTF. CDR3 sequence (DNA): TGCGCCAGCCTTCCTAGGGAAGGTGAAGGCTACACCTTC. The V gene is TRBV10-1, the J gene TRBJ1-2; D is unresolved. Germline CDR1 and CDR2: WNHNN and SYGVQD (reference sequence). V was pared by 8 bases and J by 8 bases, with 18 bases between. CDR3 length equals 13 residues.

The chain joins TRBV28 to TRBJ1-1; TRBD1 might be the D (5 bases). Germline CDR1 and CDR2: MDHEN and SYDVKM. Trimming removed 5 bases from V and 6 bases from J, with 13 bases in between. This CDR3 spans 13 amino acids. Here the CDR3 DNA reads TGTGCCAGCAGTCCCTGGGCGGGGGCTGAAGCTTTCTTT. Amino acid sequence: CASSPWAGAEAFF. The variable domain in full, with the rest retrieved from reference TRBV28 and TRBJ1-1, is DVKVTQSSRYLVKRTGEKVFLECVQDMDHENMFWYRQDPGLGLRLIYFSYDVKMKEKGDIPEGYSVSREKKERFSLILESASTNQTSMYLCASSPWAGAEAFFGQGTRLTVV.

This clonotype was observed a handful of times. V usage is TRBV10-2 and J usage is TRBJ2-5; D unresolved. This CDR3 comprises 9 residues. The germline CDR1 and CDR2 sequences are WSHSY and SAAADI. Between the trimmed V and J ends, which lost 8 bases and 3 bases, there was a span of 1 base. The CDR3 here is CASEETQYF. The CDR3 region has the DNA TGCGCCAGCGAAGAGACCCAGTACTTC.

The chain joins TRBV14 to TRBJ1-1; no clear D gene. V shed 4 bases and J shed 4 bases, with 13 bases lying between them. Germline V gene sequence: CDR1 SGHDN, CDR2 FVKESK. This CDR3 contains 14 residues. CDR3 nucleotide sequence: TGTGCCAGCAGCCCGTCCTTTTTGAGCACTGAAGCTTTCTTT. Protein sequence: CASSPSFLSTEAFF.

This clonotype was seen many times. The CDR3 spells CASSSRSGSYEQYV. In nucleotides, the CDR3 is TGCGCCAGCAGCTCCCGATCTGGCTCCTACGAGCAGTACGTC. The chain has TRBV4-1 and TRBJ2-7, with D uncertain. The CDR3 spans 14 residues. Germline V CDR1 and CDR2: MGHRA, YSYEKL. Trimming pared 5 bases from V and 0 bases from J, leaving 11 bases between.

This clonotype was counted ten times or more. The chain recombines TRBV20-1 with TRBJ2-2; 7 nucleotides line up with TRBD1. The CDR3 is 15 residues long. CDR1 and CDR2 from the germline V gene are DFQATT and SNEGSKA (reference sequence). Trimming took 4 bases from V and 0 from J; bases not matched to a gene: 5. In DNA, the CDR3 is TGCAGTGCTAAGTCCGGGACAGCGAACACCGGGGAGCTGTTTTTT. This translates into CSAKSGTANTGELFF.

This clonotype was seen repeatedly, ten times or more. The gene calls are TRBV20-1 and TRBJ2-1; 8 bases match TRBD1. Germline CDR1 is DFQATT and CDR2 is SNEGSKA (reference sequence). The CDR3 contains 14 residues. The V segment lost 3 bases and the J segment 2 bases; nucleotides outside the gene matches: 3. CDR3 sequence (DNA): TGCAGTGCTAGGGGACAGGTGGCCTACAATGAGCAGTTCTTC. This sequence encodes CSARGQVAYNEQFF.

This chain uses TRBV5-1 with TRBJ1-1; D is undetermined. This CDR3 comprises 13 residues. Germline V gene lookup returns CDR1 SGHRS and CDR2 YFSETQ. Deletions cut 5 bases from V and 4 bases from J, with 12 bases between. This CDR3 is CASSEQSGTEAFF. The CDR3 DNA sequence: TGCGCCAGCAGTGAGCAGTCGGGCACTGAAGCTTTCTTT.

This clonotype appeared a few times. The chain links TRBV19 to TRBJ1-6; weak D call: TRBD1 (5 bases). Germline V gene lookup returns CDR1 LNHDA and CDR2 SQIVND (reference sequence). Trimming shortened V by 7 bases and J by 9 bases, and 16 bases separated the two germline ends. The CDR3 spans 14 residues. The CDR3 region has the DNA TGTGCCAGTACCCCTGGGGCGGAAAGTTCACCCCTCCACTTT. Translation gives CASTPGAESSPLHF. The full variable domain, with the rest looked up from reference TRBV19 and TRBJ1-6, is DGGITQSPKYLFRKEGQNVTLSCEQNLNHDAMYWYRQDPGQGLRLIYYSQIVNDFQKGDIAEGYSVSREKKESFPLTVTSAQKNPTAFYLCASTPGAESSPLHFGNGTRLTVT.

The table lists this clonotype with many counts. The chain has TRBV5-1 and TRBJ2-7; 7 bases map to TRBD2. CDR1 is SGHRS and CDR2 is YFSETQ in the germline V gene. Trimming at V came to 4 bases and at J to 6 bases, leaving 10 bases not matched to a gene. CDR3 length equals 14 residues. The CDR3 loop is CASSGGTRGGEQYF. CDR3 nucleotide sequence: TGCGCCAGCAGCGGAGGGACTCGCGGGGGCGAGCAGTACTTC.

The V gene is TRBV7-9, the J gene TRBJ2-7; 11 bases line up with TRBD1. J was trimmed by 5 bases and V by 4 bases; bases with no gene match: 7. Per germline, CDR1 SEHNR and CDR2 FQNEAQ (reference sequence). The CDR3 extends over 15 amino acids. CDR3 DNA: TGTGCCAGCAGCTATCCGGGACAGGGGGGGCACGAGCAGTACGTC. As protein: CASSYPGQGGHEQYV.

The rearrangement uses TRBV3-1 and TRBJ1-2, with D perhaps matching TRBD1 (5 bases). Germline-derived CDR1 and CDR2 are LGHDT and YNNKEL (reference sequence). Trimming took off 8 bases at V and 4 bases at J, with 23 bases between the two ends. The length of the CDR3 is 16 residues. The CDR3 DNA sequence: TGTGCCAGCGGCCCATCCGAGGGGTCCCGTTTCTATGGCTACACCTTC. This sequence encodes CASGPSEGSRFYGYTF. Supplemented by reference TRBV3-1 and TRBJ1-2, the full variable domain reads DTAVSQTPKYLVTQMGNDKSIKCEQNLGHDTMYWYKQDSKKFLKIMFSYNNKELIINETVPNRFSPKSPDKAHLNLHINSLELGDSAVYFCASGPSEGSRFYGYTFGSGTRLTVV.

This clonotype has more than one count but fewer than ten. This may arise from a read error, as a much more abundant clone is one base away. V usage is TRBV7-9 and J usage is TRBJ2-5, with D tentatively TRBD2 (5 bases). The CDR3 spans 13 residues. With 6 bases removed from V and 6 bases from J, the gap between germline ends came to 14 bases. Germline CDR1 and CDR2: SEHNR and FQNEAQ (reference sequence). The CDR3 sequence is CASRQATGKTQYF. The CDR3 DNA sequence: TGTGCCAGCAGGCAAGCCACGGGAAAGACCCAGTACTTC.

This clonotype was detected ten times or more. The V gene is TRBV7-9, the J gene TRBJ1-2, with 9 bases that match TRBD1. With V trimmed by 6 bases and J by 5 bases, 7 bases remained unmatched. Germline CDR1 is SEHNR and CDR2 is FQNEAQ (reference sequence). This CDR3 is 14 amino acids long. The CDR3 coding sequence is TGTGCCAGCAGTTCCGGGACAGGGCCATATGGCTACACCTTC. Its protein is CASSSGTGPYGYTF.